Shown below are 4 T cell receptor beta chains from a single sample sequenced in a study of Graves' ophthalmopathy and Graves' hyperthyroidism. RNA transcripts were the source from which TCR beta CDR3 regions were amplified. An initial RT-PCR round employing HTBI primers preceded a second-round multiplex PCR. MiXCR, run by TCRdb on the multiplex PCR reads, gives a single entry per CDR3 protein. The sample holds about 740,000 distinct CDR3 sequences, 35% to 50% seen once. Sequencing used peripheral blood. The receptors here all came from an adult man with Graves' ophthalmopathy.

Of note for this clonotype: The junction shows a germline mismatch at one end, possibly a read error. The chain links TRBV2 to TRBJ2-7; D is unresolved. This CDR3 comprises 12 residues. CDR1 is SNHLY, CDR2 FYNNEI, per germline. CDR3 amino acids: CASSDWDYELYF. As DNA, the CDR3 is TGTGCCAGCAGTGATTGGGATTATGAGCTGTACTTC.

This sequence joins TRBV7-9 and TRBJ2-7; D may be TRBD1 or TRBD2 (6 bases each). The germline gives CDR1 SEHNR, CDR2 FQNEAQ (reference sequence). The ends were cut back, 5 bases at V and 0 bases at J, with 17 bases in the middle. This CDR3 contains 16 residues. CDR3 DNA: TGTGCCAGCAGCCGGTTCGGGGGCCCAAACTCCTACGAGCAGTACTTC. It translates to CASSRFGGPNSYEQYF. The full variable domain, rest sourced from reference TRBV7-9 and TRBJ2-7, is DTGVSQNPRHKITKRGQNVTFRCDPISEHNRLYWYRQTLGQGPEFLTYFQNEAQLEKSRLLSDRFSAERPKGSFSTLEIQRTEQGDSAMYLCASSRFGGPNSYEQYFGPGTRLTVT.

V gene TRBV6-5 combines with J gene TRBJ2-7, with D maybe TRBD1 (6 bases). The CDR3 length is 15 residues. Trimming removed 6 bases at V and 4 bases at J, with 19 bases between. Germline assignment: CDR1 MNHEY and CDR2 SVGAGI. The DNA for the CDR3 is TGTGCCAGCAGGCAACGGCCAGGGGAAGGGTACGAGCAGTACTTC. It specifies CASRQRPGEGYEQYF.

The chain joins TRBV5-4 to TRBJ2-3, with D possibly TRBD2 on 6 matching bases. Deletions cut 0 bases from V and 5 bases from J, with 13 bases between. The V gene's germline CDR1 is SGHNT and CDR2 YYREEE (reference sequence). There are 15 residues in the CDR3. The CDR3 reads CASSLGRGPVDTQYF. Written as DNA, the CDR3 is TGTGCCAGCAGCTTGGGGAGGGGTCCCGTAGATACGCAGTATTTT.